These 16 T cell receptor beta chains were all obtained from the same sample, sequenced in a study of blood T cells in healthy people across ages. The second PCR ran about 6 to 11 cycles with a sample-barcoded 5' primer and J-beta primers. TCRdb re-called the 5' RACE reads through MiXCR, storing one row per CDR3 protein. The sample yields 800,000 or so distinct CDR3 sequences, just under 25% seen once. These sequences were also reported in another study, on T cells of mothers and their children.

Sequenced material: blood. Source of these receptors: a boy under 18 in good health.

In its sample, this clonotype was seen a few times. The chain has TRBV20-1 and TRBJ1-1; the D is unclear. Germline V gene lookup returns CDR1 DFQATT and CDR2 SNEGSKA (reference sequence). The CDR3 extends over 8 amino acids. Deletions cut 6 bases from V and 14 bases from J, with 10 bases between. Here the CDR3 reads CSATNRFF. CDR3 nucleotide sequence: TGCAGTGCCACCAATCGGTTCTTT.

This clonotype was picked up many times. The rearrangement links TRBV28 to TRBJ1-3; no reliable D call. The length of the CDR3 is 15 residues. Trimming pared 3 bases from V and 0 bases from J, leaving 9 bases between. Per the germline V gene, CDR1 is MDHEN and CDR2 is SYDVKM. CDR3 sequence: CASSFEFSSGNTIYF. In DNA, the CDR3 is TGTGCCAGCAGTTTTGAGTTTAGCTCTGGAAACACCATATATTTT. The full variable domain, with the rest looked up from reference TRBV28 and TRBJ1-3, is DVKVTQSSRYLVKRTGEKVFLECVQDMDHENMFWYRQDPGLGLRLIYFSYDVKMKEKGDIPEGYSVSREKKERFSLILESASTNQTSMYLCASSFEFSSGNTIYFGEGSWLTVV.

This clonotype has a handful of counts. The rearrangement joins TRBV29-1 to TRBJ2-2; D not resolved. Trimming removed 2 bases from V and 0 bases from J, with 10 bases in between. This CDR3 is 15 amino acids long. The germline V gene encodes CDR1 SQVTM and CDR2 ANQGSEA. The CDR3 nucleotides read TGCAGCGTTGAATTCAGCTACGCGAACACCGGGGAGCTGTTTTTT. Its protein product is CSVEFSYANTGELFF.

This clonotype was counted between two and nine times. The chain is built from TRBV2 and TRBJ2-3; 14 nucleotides align to TRBD2. The J segment lost 5 bases and the V segment lost 6 bases, leaving 1 base of the junction unmatched. CDR3 length equals 14 residues. Per the germline V gene, CDR1 is SNHLY and CDR2 is FYNNEI. The CDR3 DNA sequence: TGTGCCAGCAGAGGGACTAGCGGGGGAGATACGCAGTATTTT. Translating gives CASRGTSGGDTQYF.

This rearrangement joins TRBV27 to TRBJ2-5; TRBD2 matches at 7 bases. The CDR3 consists of 16 residues. Looked up from germline, CDR1 is MNHEY and CDR2 is SMNVEV (reference sequence). After removal of 1 base from V and 5 bases from J, the junction contained 10 bases not matched to a gene. The CDR3 DNA sequence: TGTGCCAGCAGTTTATTCGGGGAGGGAATGGTTGAGACCCAGTACTTC. Translated: CASSLFGEGMVETQYF.

A word on this clonotype: The junction does not match germline at one end; this may be a read error. This chain uses TRBV7-8 with TRBJ1-4, with D perhaps matching TRBD1 (5 bases). The CDR3 is 15 amino acids. The germline gives CDR1 SGHVS, CDR2 FQNEAQ. This chain's CDR3 is CASSLYGREVERLFF. The CDR3 region has the DNA TGTGCCAGCAGCTTATATGGCAGGGAGGTCGAAAGACTGTTTTTT. The variable domain in full, with the rest retrieved from reference TRBV7-8 and TRBJ1-4, is GAGVSQSPRYKVAKRGQDVALRCDPISGHVSLFWYQQALGQGPEFLTYFQNEAQLDKSGLPSDRFFAERPEGSVSTLKIQRTQQEDSAVYLCASSLYGREVERLFFGSGTQLSVL.

This clonotype was detected a few times. The chain employs TRBV7-8 and TRBJ2-7; 9 bases map to TRBD1. This CDR3 comprises 18 residues. Germline V gene data show CDR1 as SGHVS and CDR2 as FQNEAQ. Trimming cost V 1 base and J 0 bases; bases outside gene matches: 10. The CDR3 sequence is CASSLESSGQGVSYEQYF. CDR3 in DNA: TGTGCCAGCAGCTTAGAATCCTCGGGACAGGGCGTCTCCTACGAGCAGTACTTC.

This clonotype was observed a handful of times. V and J are TRBV12-5 and TRBJ2-5; tentatively, D is TRBD2 (6 bases). The CDR3 loop spans 11 amino acids. The V end was cut by 5 bases, the J end by 8 bases, with 9 bases between. Germline V gene lookup returns CDR1 LGHNT and CDR2 FRNRAP. CDR3 sequence: CASGLGGTQYF. DNA of the CDR3: TGTGCTAGTGGTCTCGGGGGTACCCAGTACTTC.

V usage is TRBV20-1 and J usage is TRBJ2-4, with TRBD1 as a possible D gene (5 bases). V was cut by 3 bases and J by 0 bases, with 21 bases left in between. This CDR3 region has 18 residues. Germline CDR1 and CDR2: DFQATT and SNEGSKA (reference sequence). The CDR3 DNA reads as TGCAGTGCTAGGGAGAGATATCAGGGTCAGCTAGCCAAAAACATTCAGTACTTC. It encodes CSARERYQGQLAKNIQYF.

The rearrangement uses TRBV4-1 and TRBJ2-5, with 15 bases aligning to TRBD2. The DNA end favors TRBJ2-1, so the J call may be wrong. CDR3 length: 16 residues. Germline V gene sequence: CDR1 MGHRA, CDR2 YSYEKL. CDR3 in amino acids: CASSQTGTSGRMEQFF. The CDR3 DNA sequence: TGCGCCAGCAGCCAGACCGGGACTAGCGGGAGGATGGAGCAGTTCTTC.

In this sample, this clonotype turned up many times. This chain joins TRBV20-1 and TRBJ2-7, with 9 positions matching TRBD1. Germline trimming cut 3 bases from V and 3 bases from J; bases unmatched to any gene: 0. In germline, CDR1 is DFQATT, CDR2 SNEGSKA (reference sequence). The CDR3 is made up of 12 amino acids. The CDR3 DNA reads as TGCAGTGCTAGGGACAGGGGCTACGAGCAGTACTTC. It translates to CSARDRGYEQYF.

This chain connects TRBV2 to TRBJ2-4, with TRBD2 as a possible D gene (6 bases). Germline-derived CDR1 and CDR2 are SNHLY and FYNNEI. Trimming pared 2 bases from V and 3 bases from J, leaving 8 bases between. This CDR3 has 14 residues. This chain's CDR3 is CASSEQGGKNIQYF. CDR3 nucleotide sequence: TGTGCCAGCAGTGAACAGGGAGGCAAAAACATTCAGTACTTC.

The J gene is TRBJ2-5, the V gene TRBV11-2, with a tentative D call TRBD1 (5 bases). This CDR3 comprises 12 residues. V lost 4 bases and J 11 bases, leaving 14 bases between the germline ends. In germline, CDR1 is SGHAT, CDR2 FQNNGV. CDR3 DNA sequence: TGTGCCAGCAGCTACCAGGGTTCGGTTCAGTACTTC. Translating it yields CASSYQGSVQYF.

The gene calls are TRBV4-3 and TRBJ2-6; D gene unclear. V was shortened by 1 base and J by 2 bases, with 6 bases between the two germline ends. Germline V gives CDR1 LGHNA, CDR2 YSLEER. The CDR3 is 15 residues long. CDR3 loop: CASSQGLTGANVLTF. DNA for the CDR3: TGCGCCAGCAGCCAAGGCCTAACTGGGGCCAACGTCCTGACTTTC.

The V call is TRBV4-3, the J call TRBJ2-5; D uncertain. With 0 bases removed from V and 3 bases from J, the gap between germline ends came to 8 bases. This CDR3 has 14 residues. Germline lookup yields CDR1 LGHNA and CDR2 YSLEER. The CDR3 sequence: CASSQDPNEETQYF. The CDR3, as DNA: TGCGCCAGCAGCCAAGATCCCAACGAAGAGACCCAGTACTTC.

The chain uses TRBV5-1 and TRBJ2-1, with TRBD1 identical over 11 bases. The J call may not be correct, given that the DNA end is closer to TRBJ2-7. The CDR3 length is 15 residues. Germline CDR1 reads SGHRS; CDR2 reads YFSETQ. CDR3 nucleotides: TGCGCCAGCAGCTTAAGGGACAGGGGGGCCAACGAGCAGTACTTC. As protein: CASSLRDRGANEQYF.